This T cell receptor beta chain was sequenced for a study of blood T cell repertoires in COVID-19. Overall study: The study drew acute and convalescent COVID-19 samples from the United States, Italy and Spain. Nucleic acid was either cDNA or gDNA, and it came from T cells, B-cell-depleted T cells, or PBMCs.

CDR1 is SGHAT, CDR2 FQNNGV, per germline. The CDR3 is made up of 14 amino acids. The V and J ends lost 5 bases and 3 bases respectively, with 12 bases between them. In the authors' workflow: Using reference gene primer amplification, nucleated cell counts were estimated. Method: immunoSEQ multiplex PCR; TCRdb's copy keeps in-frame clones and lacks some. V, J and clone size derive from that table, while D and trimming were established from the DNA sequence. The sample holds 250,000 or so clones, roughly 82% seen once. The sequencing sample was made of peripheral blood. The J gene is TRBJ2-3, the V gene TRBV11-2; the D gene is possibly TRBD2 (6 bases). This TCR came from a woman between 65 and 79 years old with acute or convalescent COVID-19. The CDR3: CASSRSSVTDTQYF. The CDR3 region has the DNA TGTGCCAGCAGCCGATCTAGCGTTACAGATACGCAGTATTTT.